This T cell receptor beta chain comes out of a study of blood T cell repertoires in COVID-19. About the research overall: PBMCs, B-cell-depleted T cells, or T cells were the source of the cDNA or gDNA that made up the material.

All enrollees were about 18 to 89 years old and from about 25 US areas. Original processing notes: Estimation of nucleated cell counts was performed using reference gene primer amplification. Here immunoSEQ multiplex PCR was the method, and the copy in TCRdb shows in-frame clones only, minus some. V and J calls plus clone size are reproduced from that table; the DNA served to infer D and trimming. The sample contains under 500,000 clones, around nine tenths of which appear only once. The ends lost 5 bases at V and 3 bases at J; junction bases unmatched: 13. Germline V gene data show CDR1 as MNHEY and CDR2 as SMNVEV (reference sequence). The CDR3 has 17 residues.

Sequences were obtained from PBMCs or T cells enriched from blood (not recorded which). The receptor's source is a young woman with acute COVID-19. The genes are TRBV27 and TRBJ2-1; 7 positions match TRBD1. CDR3 coding DNA: TGTGCCAGCAGTCTTGGACAGGAGGTGGGCTACTACAATGAGCAGTTCTTC. Translation: CASSLGQEVGYYNEQFF.